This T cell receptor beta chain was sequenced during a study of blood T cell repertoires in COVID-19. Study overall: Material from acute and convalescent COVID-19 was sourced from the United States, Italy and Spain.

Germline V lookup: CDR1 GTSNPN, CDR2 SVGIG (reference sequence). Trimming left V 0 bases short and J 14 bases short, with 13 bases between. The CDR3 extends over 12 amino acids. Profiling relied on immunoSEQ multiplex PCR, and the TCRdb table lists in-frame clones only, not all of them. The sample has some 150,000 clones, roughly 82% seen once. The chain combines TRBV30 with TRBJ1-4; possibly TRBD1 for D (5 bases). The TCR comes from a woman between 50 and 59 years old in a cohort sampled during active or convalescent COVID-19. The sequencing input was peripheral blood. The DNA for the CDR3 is TGTGCCTGGAGTGTAGCGGGGGGAAGGCTGTTTTTT. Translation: CAWSVAGGRLFF. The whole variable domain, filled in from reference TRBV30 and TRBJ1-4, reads SQTIHQWPATLVQPVGSPLSLECTVEGTSNPNLYWYRQAAGRGLQLLFYSVGIGQISSEVPQNLSASRPQDRQFILSSKKLLLSDSGFYLCAWSVAGGRLFFGSGTQLSVL.